This section outlines one T cell receptor (beta chain) sequence together with its context. Antigen: not known. This entry is derived from a study of cytomegalovirus exposure and HLA in healthy donors. Study-level results: TRBV6-2, TRBV6-3 and other indistinguishable V segments were excluded.

13 Jbeta primers and 60 Vbeta primers were used for the PCR. Here immunoSEQ multiplex PCR was the method, and the copy in TCRdb shows in-frame clones only, minus some. This sample has approximately 150,000 clones, with around 74% found just once. Donors likely had unrecorded immune exposures despite being nominally healthy when sampled. Germline V gives CDR1 MDHEN, CDR2 SYDVKM. V was clipped by 3 bases and J by 3 bases; unmatched bases: 3. The CDR3 sequence is 14 residues long. This chain connects TRBV28 to TRBJ2-3; 7 nucleotides agree with TRBD2. This receptor was taken from a man over 45 in good health and CMV-seropositive. The sequenced sample was PBMCs. The CDR3 region is CASSLREWTDTQYF. The CDR3 region has the DNA TGTGCCAGCAGTTTGCGGGAGTGGACAGATACGCAGTATTTT. The full variable domain, completed using reference TRBV28 and TRBJ2-3, is DVKVTQSSRYLVKRTGEKVFLECVQDMDHENMFWYRQDPGLGLRLIYFSYDVKMKEKGDIPEGYSVSREKKERFSLILESASTNQTSMYLCASSLREWTDTQYFGPGTRLTVL.